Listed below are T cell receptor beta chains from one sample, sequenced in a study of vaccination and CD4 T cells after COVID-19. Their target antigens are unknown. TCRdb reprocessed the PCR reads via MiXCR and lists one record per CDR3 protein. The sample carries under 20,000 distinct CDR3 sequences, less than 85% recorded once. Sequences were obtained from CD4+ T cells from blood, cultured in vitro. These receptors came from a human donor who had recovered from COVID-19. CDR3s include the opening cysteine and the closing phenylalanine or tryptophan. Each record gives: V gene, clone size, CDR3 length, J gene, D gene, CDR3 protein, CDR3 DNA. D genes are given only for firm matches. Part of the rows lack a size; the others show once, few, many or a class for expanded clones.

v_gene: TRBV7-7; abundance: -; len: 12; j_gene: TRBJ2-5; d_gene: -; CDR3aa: CASSSGSETQYF; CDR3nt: TGTGCCAGCAGTTCAGGGTCAGAGACCCAGTACTTC
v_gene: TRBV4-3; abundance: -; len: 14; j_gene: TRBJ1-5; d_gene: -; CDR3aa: CASSLTVDNQPQHF; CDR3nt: TGCGCCAGCAGCCTGACAGTGGACAATCAGCCCCAGCATTTT
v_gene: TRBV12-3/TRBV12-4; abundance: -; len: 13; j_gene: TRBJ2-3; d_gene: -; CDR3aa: CASRGSHTDTQYF; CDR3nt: TGTGCCTCCCGGGGTAGTCACACAGATACGCAGTATTTT
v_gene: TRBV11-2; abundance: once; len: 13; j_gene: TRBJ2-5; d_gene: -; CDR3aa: CASRIQGTETQYF; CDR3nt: TGTGCCAGCAGGATACAGGGCACCGAGACCCAGTACTTC
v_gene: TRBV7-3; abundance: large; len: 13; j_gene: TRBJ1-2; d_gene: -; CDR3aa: CASSPGGGGGYTF; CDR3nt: TGTGCCAGCAGCCCTGGCGGGGGCGGGGGCTACACCTTC
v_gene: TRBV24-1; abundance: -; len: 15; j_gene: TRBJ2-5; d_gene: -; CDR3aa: CATSERTGRVETQYF; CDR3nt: TGTGCCACCAGTGAGAGGACAGGGAGGGTGGAGACCCAGTACTTC
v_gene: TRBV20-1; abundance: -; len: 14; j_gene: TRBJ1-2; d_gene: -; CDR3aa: CSAREGRTAYGYTF; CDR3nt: TGCAGTGCTAGAGAAGGAAGGACAGCGTATGGCTACACCTTC
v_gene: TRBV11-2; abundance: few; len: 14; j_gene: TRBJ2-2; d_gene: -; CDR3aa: CASSLDPGRRELFF; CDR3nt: TGTGCCAGCAGCTTAGATCCGGGGAGAAGGGAGCTGTTTTTT
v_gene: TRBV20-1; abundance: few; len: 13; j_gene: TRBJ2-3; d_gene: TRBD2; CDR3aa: CSAPGLAPDTQYF; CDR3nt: TGCAGTGCTCCGGGACTAGCCCCAGATACGCAGTATTTT
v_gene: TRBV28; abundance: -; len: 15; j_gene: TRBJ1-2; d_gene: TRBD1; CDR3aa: CASSLSDRGDYGYTF; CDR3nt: TGTGCCAGCAGTTTATCGGACAGGGGGGACTATGGCTACACCTTC
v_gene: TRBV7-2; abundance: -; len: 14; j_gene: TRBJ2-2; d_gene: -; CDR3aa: CASSLALGGGELFF; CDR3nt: TGTGCCAGCAGCTTAGCCCTAGGCGGAGGGGAGCTGTTTTTT
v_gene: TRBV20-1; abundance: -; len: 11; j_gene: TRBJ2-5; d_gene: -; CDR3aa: CSATAGETQYF; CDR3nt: TGCAGTGCGACAGCGGGAGAGACCCAGTACTTC
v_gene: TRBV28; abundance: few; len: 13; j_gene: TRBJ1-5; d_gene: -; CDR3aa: CASSWERQQPQHF; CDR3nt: TGTGCCAGCAGTTGGGAACGGCAACAGCCCCAGCATTTT
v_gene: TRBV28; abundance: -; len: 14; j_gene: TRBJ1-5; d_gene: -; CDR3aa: CASSLVTANQPQHF; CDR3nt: TGTGCCAGCAGTTTAGTGACCGCCAATCAGCCCCAGCATTTT
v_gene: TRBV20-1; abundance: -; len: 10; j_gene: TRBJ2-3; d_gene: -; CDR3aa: CSASSDTQYF; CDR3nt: TGCAGTGCTAGTTCAGATACGCAGTATTTT
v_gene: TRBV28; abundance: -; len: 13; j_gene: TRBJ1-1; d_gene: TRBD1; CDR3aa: CATRDRWRREAFF; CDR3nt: TGTGCCACTAGGGACAGGTGGAGGCGGGAAGCTTTCTTT
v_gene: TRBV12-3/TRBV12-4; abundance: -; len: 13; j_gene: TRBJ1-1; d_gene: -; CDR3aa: CASSLAIYTEAFF; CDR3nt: TGTGCCAGCAGTTTGGCCATCTACACTGAAGCTTTCTTT
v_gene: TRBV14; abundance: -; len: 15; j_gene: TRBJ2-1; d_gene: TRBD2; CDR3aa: CASSKAGAGGDEQFF; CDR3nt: TGTGCCAGCAGCAAAGCGGGAGCCGGGGGCGATGAGCAGTTCTTC
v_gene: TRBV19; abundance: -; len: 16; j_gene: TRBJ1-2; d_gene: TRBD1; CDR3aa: CASSTRTQGQDYGYTF; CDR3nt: TGTGCCAGTAGTACCCGCACCCAAGGACAGGACTATGGCTACACCTTC
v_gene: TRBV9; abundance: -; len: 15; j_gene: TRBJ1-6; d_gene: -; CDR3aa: CASSVGDEDRLPLHF; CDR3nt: TGTGCCAGCAGCGTGGGGGACGAAGATCGATTACCCCTCCACTTT
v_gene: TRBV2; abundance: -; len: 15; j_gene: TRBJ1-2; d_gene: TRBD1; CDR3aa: CASSVSFWTGNGYTF; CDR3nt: TGTGCCAGCAGTGTATCGTTTTGGACAGGGAATGGCTACACCTTC
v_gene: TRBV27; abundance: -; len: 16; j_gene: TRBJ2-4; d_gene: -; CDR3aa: CASSLSGRLAKNIQYF; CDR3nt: TGTGCCAGCAGTTTATCCGGCAGACTAGCCAAAAACATTCAGTACTTC
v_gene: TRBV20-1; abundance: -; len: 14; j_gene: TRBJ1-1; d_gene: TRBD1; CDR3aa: CSARTGSVYTEAFF; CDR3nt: TGCAGTGCTAGGACAGGGTCGGTTTACACTGAAGCTTTCTTT
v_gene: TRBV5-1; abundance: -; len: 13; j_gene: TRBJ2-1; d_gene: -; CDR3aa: CASSSMYGTAPIF; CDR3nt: TGCGCCAGCAGCTCCATGTACGGGACGGCCCCAATCTTC
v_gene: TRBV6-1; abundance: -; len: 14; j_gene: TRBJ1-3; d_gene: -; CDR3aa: CASSVRGPGNTIYF; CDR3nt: TGTGCCAGCAGTGTACGCGGCCCTGGAAACACCATATATTTT
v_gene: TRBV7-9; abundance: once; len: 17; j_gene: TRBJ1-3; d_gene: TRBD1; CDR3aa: CASSPPARDRTGNTIYF; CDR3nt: TGTGCCAGCAGCCCTCCTGCCCGGGACAGAACTGGAAACACCATATATTTT
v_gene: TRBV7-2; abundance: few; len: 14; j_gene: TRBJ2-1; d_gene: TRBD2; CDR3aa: CASTGTSVYNEQFF; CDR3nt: TGTGCCAGCACCGGGACTAGCGTATACAATGAGCAGTTCTTC
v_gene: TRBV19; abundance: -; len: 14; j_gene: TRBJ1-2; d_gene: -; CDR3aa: CASSIGKGIYGYTF; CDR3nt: TGTGCCAGTAGTATAGGCAAGGGGATCTATGGCTACACCTTC
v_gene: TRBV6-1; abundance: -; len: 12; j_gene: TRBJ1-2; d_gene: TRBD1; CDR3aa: CATGTDNYGYTF; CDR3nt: TGTGCTACCGGGACAGACAACTATGGCTACACCTTC
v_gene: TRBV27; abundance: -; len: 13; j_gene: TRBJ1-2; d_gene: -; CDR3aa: CASSLGSNYGYTF; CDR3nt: TGTGCCAGCTCCCTCGGCAGCAATTATGGCTACACCTTC
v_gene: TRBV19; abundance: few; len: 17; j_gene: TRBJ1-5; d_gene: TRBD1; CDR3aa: CASSIKDRGLRGQPQHF; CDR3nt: TGTGCCAGTAGTATTAAGGACAGGGGGCTTCGCGGTCAGCCCCAGCATTTT
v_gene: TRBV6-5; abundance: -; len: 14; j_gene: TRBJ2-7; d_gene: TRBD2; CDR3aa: CASSYRGGTYEQYF; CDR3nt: TGTGCCAGCAGTTATCGGGGAGGGACCTACGAGCAGTACTTC
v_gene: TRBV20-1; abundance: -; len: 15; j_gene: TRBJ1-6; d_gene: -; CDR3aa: CSARDPGTTSSPLHF; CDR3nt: TGCAGTGCTAGAGATCCCGGGACGACTAGTTCACCCCTCCACTTT
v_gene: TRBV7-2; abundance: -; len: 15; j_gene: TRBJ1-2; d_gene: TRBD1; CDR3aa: CASSTNTGTGNGYTF; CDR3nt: TGTGCCAGCAGCACGAATACCGGGACAGGGAACGGCTACACCTTC
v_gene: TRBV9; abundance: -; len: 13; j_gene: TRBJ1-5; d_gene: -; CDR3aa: CASSSPGQQPQHF; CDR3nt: TGTGCCAGCAGCAGTCCGGGACAACAGCCCCAGCATTTT
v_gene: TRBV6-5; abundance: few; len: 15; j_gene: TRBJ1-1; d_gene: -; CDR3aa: CASSYLRQGPGEAFF; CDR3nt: TGTGCCAGCAGTTACTTGAGGCAGGGTCCCGGTGAAGCTTTCTTT
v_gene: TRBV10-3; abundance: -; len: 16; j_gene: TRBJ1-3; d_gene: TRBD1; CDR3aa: CAISSRDRGIGNTIYF; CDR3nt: TGTGCCATCAGTTCCCGGGACAGGGGAATTGGAAACACCATATATTTT
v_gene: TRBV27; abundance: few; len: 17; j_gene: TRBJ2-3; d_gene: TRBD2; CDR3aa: CASREAHGGGSTDTQYF; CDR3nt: TGTGCCAGCAGAGAGGCCCATGGGGGGGGAAGCACAGATACGCAGTATTTT
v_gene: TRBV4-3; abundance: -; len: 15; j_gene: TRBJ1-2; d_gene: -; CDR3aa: CASSQEAGVISGYTF; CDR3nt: TGCGCCAGCAGCCAAGAAGCAGGGGTTATCTCTGGCTACACCTTC
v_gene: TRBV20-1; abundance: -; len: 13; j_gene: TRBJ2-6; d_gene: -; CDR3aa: CSASAMGANVLTF; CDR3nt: TGCAGTGCTAGTGCAATGGGGGCCAACGTCCTGACTTTC